This record looks at one TCR beta chain sequence and its context. This specimen comes from a study of T cell changes during pregnancy in multiple sclerosis. Here immunoSEQ multiplex PCR was the method, and the copy in TCRdb shows in-frame clones only, minus some. The table shows around 78,000 clones, with around 91% occurring only once. Germline lookup yields CDR1 SGHDT and CDR2 YYEEEE. Trimming pared 4 bases from V and 1 base from J, leaving 8 bases between. CDR3 length equals 13 residues. The starting material was peripheral blood, obtained in the third trimester of pregnancy. The clonotype was recovered from a female donor in good health, enrolled as a control in a pregnancy study. The V and J genes are TRBV5-6 and TRBJ1-1; the D is unclear. CDR3 bases: TGTGCCAGCAGCCCGGACTGGAACACTGAAGCTTTCTTT. This gives the protein CASSPDWNTEAFF.